The 19 T cell receptor beta chains below all came from one sample that was sequenced in a study of blood T cells in healthy people across ages (dated by TCRdb to between 2015 and 2016). Library generation was performed with 5' RACE. These reads were obtained on an Illumina HiSeq 2500. The second PCR ran for roughly 7 to 12 cycles and used a J-beta primer mix along with a sample-barcoded 5' primer. Through fastp at Q25 and MiXCR, TCRdb rebuilt clones from the public reads, retaining in-frame beta chains. Every entry covers one CDR3 protein and lists the most common genes and DNA from its rows. The sample has 1.5 million to 2 million distinct CDR3 sequences on record, roughly a third of them singletons. The ten largest clones capture approximately 10% of the sample. The sequenced sample was blood. These receptor sequences come from a woman aged 25 to 39 in good health.

This clonotype appeared once. V gene TRBV7-9 combines with J gene TRBJ2-1; 8 bases are a match to TRBD2. Germline trimming cut 5 bases from V and 6 bases from J; bases unmatched to any gene: 6. CDR3 length equals 14 residues. The V gene's germline CDR1 is SEHNR and CDR2 FQNEAQ (reference sequence). CDR3 sequence reads: CASSRTSRSNEQFF. The CDR3, as DNA: TGTGCCAGCAGCCGGACTAGCAGGAGCAATGAGCAGTTCTTC. Full variable domain (rest looked up from reference TRBV7-9 and TRBJ2-1): DTGVSQNPRHKITKRGQNVTFRCDPISEHNRLYWYRQTLGQGPEFLTYFQNEAQLEKSRLLSDRFSAERPKGSFSTLEIQRTEQGDSAMYLCASSRTSRSNEQFFGPGTRLTVL.

V is TRBV28 and J is TRBJ1-5; D ambiguous. The V end was cut by 4 bases, the J end by 8 bases, with 15 bases between. The CDR3 totals 14 residues. Germline lookup yields CDR1 MDHEN and CDR2 SYDVKM. CDR3 nucleotides: TGTGCCAGCAGTTCTCACACCGGGCCGAAGCCCCAGCATTTT. Protein product: CASSSHTGPKPQHF.

V is TRBV25-1 and J is TRBJ1-1, with D possibly being TRBD1 (5 bases). Germline V gene data show CDR1 as MGHDK and CDR2 as SYGVNS. This CDR3 contains 14 residues. V lost 1 base and J lost 1, with 7 bases in between. The CDR3 sequence: CASSELGPNTEAFF. Written as DNA, the CDR3 is TGTGCCAGCAGTGAATTGGGGCCGAACACTGAAGCTTTCTTT.

Details on this clonotype: Sequence at one end of the junction differs from germline and may be a read error. This chain joins TRBV9 and TRBJ2-5; perhaps TRBD2 as D (6 bases). CDR3 size: 13 residues. Germline V CDR1 and CDR2: SGDLS, YYNGEE. CDR3 sequence reads: CTSSEGGEETQYF. DNA of the CDR3: TGTACCAGCAGCGAGGGAGGTGAAGAGACCCAGTACTTC.

The DNA for the CDR3 is TGTGCCAGCAGCGAATTCGGGGGGCCCAACAATGAGCAGTTCTTC. It encodes CASSEFGGPNNEQFF. The chain links TRBV9 to TRBJ2-1; possible D gene TRBD2, 7 bases. Germline assignment: CDR1 SGDLS and CDR2 YYNGEE. The germline V and J ends were trimmed by 3 bases and 5 bases, with 15 bases remaining between them. This CDR3 has 15 residues.

With respect to this clonotype: At one of its ends the junction is not consistent with the germline gene, which may arise from a read error. V gene TRBV5-1 combines with J gene TRBJ2-3; 15 nucleotides align to TRBD2. This CDR3 has 19 amino acids. The germline gives CDR1 SGHRS, CDR2 YFSETQ. The CDR3 coding sequence is TGCGCCAGCGGCTTGACCGGGACTAGCGGGAGGATGGGCACAGATACGCAGTATTTT. Encoded protein: CASGLTGTSGRMGTDTQYF. Together with reference TRBV5-1 and TRBJ2-3, the CDR3 gives the full variable domain: KAGVTQTPRYLIKTRGQQVTLSCSPISGHRSVSWYQQTPGQGLQFLFEYFSETQRNKGNFPGRFSGRQFSNSRSEMNVSTLELGDSALYLCASGLTGTSGRMGTDTQYFGPGTRLTVL.

J is TRBJ1-1 and V is TRBV6-4; D is uncertain. The CDR3 is made up of 12 amino acids. Germline V gene lookup returns CDR1 MRHNA and CDR2 SNTAGT. The germline V and J ends were trimmed by 7 bases and 4 bases, with 10 bases remaining between them. The CDR3 loop reads CASTPRRTEAFF. In nucleotides, the CDR3 is TGTGCCAGCACGCCGAGACGCACTGAAGCTTTCTTT.

This clonotype appeared once. This sequence joins TRBV12-3 or TRBV12-4 and TRBJ2-3, with D possibly being TRBD1 (6 bases). Trimming removed 3 bases from V and 8 bases from J, with 15 bases in between. The CDR3 is 14 residues long. The CDR3 region is CASSLNRESGTQYF. In DNA form, the CDR3 reads TGTGCCAGCAGTTTGAACAGGGAATCAGGTACGCAGTATTTT.

This clonotype has only a few counts. The chain employs TRBV2 and TRBJ2-3; 7 bases align to TRBD1. Germline V lookup: CDR1 SNHLY, CDR2 FYNNEI. This CDR3 contains 18 residues. After removal of 6 bases from V and 0 bases from J, the junction contained 15 bases not matched to a gene. This chain's CDR3 is CASSVDRALTTSTDTQYF. The CDR3 DNA is TGTGCCAGCAGCGTAGACAGGGCCTTAACTACTAGCACAGATACGCAGTATTTT.

The J gene is TRBJ2-7, the V gene TRBV9; no firm D call. Trimming stripped 0 bases from V and 6 bases from J, with 10 bases between. Looked up from germline, CDR1 is SGDLS and CDR2 is YYNGEE. The CDR3 is made up of 13 amino acids. In nucleotides, the CDR3 is TGTGCCAGCAGCGTAGATACCCACGGCGAGCAGTACTTC. This sequence encodes CASSVDTHGEQYF.

The chain combines TRBV29-1 with TRBJ1-2; 9 nucleotides match TRBD1. CDR1 is SQVTM and CDR2 is ANQGSEA in the germline V gene. The CDR3 is 16 amino acids. V trimming: 3 bases; J trimming: 5 bases; junction bases outside the gene matches: 13. The CDR3 region is CSVESSGQGEHYGYTF. The DNA for the CDR3 is TGCAGCGTTGAGTCCTCGGGACAGGGAGAACATTATGGCTACACCTTC.

This clonotype was observed a few times. The CDR3 coding sequence is TGTGCCAGCAGCAAAGCATCGGGACTAGCGGGGGAAGAGACCCAGTACTTC. Translated: CASSKASGLAGEETQYF. J is TRBJ2-5 and V is TRBV21-1; TRBD2 is taken as the D call from the table, unchecked against the DNA. TRBV21-1 is a pseudogene locus. This CDR3 is built from 17 residues.

The CDR3 here is CASSLPTGDPNEKLFF. CDR3 sequence (DNA): TGTGCCAGCAGCCTACCAACAGGGGATCCTAATGAAAAACTGTTTTTT. This chain joins TRBV5-5 and TRBJ1-4, with 7 bases identical to TRBD1. V lost 4 bases to trimming and J lost 3 bases; unmatched junction nucleotides: 9. The CDR3 spans 16 residues. The germline CDR1 and CDR2 sequences are SGHKS and YYEKEE (reference sequence).

The chain is built from TRBV3-1 and TRBJ2-1; TRBD2 agrees at 9 bases. Germline V CDR1 and CDR2: LGHDT, YNNKEL (reference sequence). The J segment lost 12 bases and the V segment lost 1 base, leaving 1 base of the junction unmatched. CDR3 length equals 12 residues. The DNA of the CDR3 is TGTGCCAGCAGCCAAGTAGCGGGAGCGCAGTTCTTC. This translates into CASSQVAGAQFF.

V is TRBV4-1 and J is TRBJ2-7, with D possibly being TRBD1 (6 bases). The CDR3 contains 15 residues. The germline V gene encodes CDR1 MGHRA and CDR2 YSYEKL. V was cut by 1 base and J by 5 bases, with 15 bases left in between. Here the CDR3 DNA reads TGCGCCAGCAGCCAAGGGGGACATACTTCCAACGAGCAGTACTTC. As protein: CASSQGGHTSNEQYF.

The genes are TRBV2 and TRBJ1-2, with 8 bases matching TRBD1. The CDR3 is 15 amino acids. V gave up 6 bases and J gave up 3 bases; unmatched junction bases: 9. Germline CDR1 and CDR2: SNHLY and FYNNEI. The CDR3 here is CASRVDRDSYYGYTF. CDR3 bases: TGTGCCAGCAGGGTGGACAGGGATTCGTACTATGGCTACACCTTC.

The gene calls are TRBV3-1 and TRBJ1-2; D gene unclear. From germline, CDR1 is LGHDT and CDR2 YNNKEL (reference sequence). The CDR3 runs 12 residues. The V gene lost 0 bases and the J gene lost 7 bases, with 6 bases spanning the gap. The CDR3 region is CASSQDWGGYTF. Written as DNA, the CDR3 is TGTGCCAGCAGCCAAGACTGGGGTGGCTACACCTTC.

This clonotype came up many times. CDR3 bases: TGTGCCCCCACCGGGACTAGCGGGAGGGTGACGGGCGAGCAGTACTTC. Translated, it gives CAPTGTSGRVTGEQYF. The rearrangement links TRBV10-3 to TRBJ2-7; 16 bases fit TRBD2. Looked up from germline, CDR1 is ENHRY and CDR2 is SYGVKD. CDR3 length: 16 amino acids. Losses at the gene ends were 11 bases for V and 6 bases for J; bases not matched to a gene: 13.

This clonotype was counted many times. The chain is built from TRBV7-9 and TRBJ2-7, with D unresolved. This CDR3 has 14 amino acids. CDR1 is SEHNR, CDR2 FQNEAQ, per germline (reference sequence). V lost 2 bases to trimming and J lost 7 bases, with 15 bases between them. The CDR3 sequence is CASSLSFALWEQYF. The DNA for the CDR3 is TGTGCCAGCAGCTTATCTTTCGCCCTTTGGGAGCAGTACTTC.